The present TCR beta chain was sequenced within a study of blood T cells in healthy people across ages. The CDR3 is made up of 15 amino acids. Germline loops: CDR1 SGDLS, CDR2 YYNGEE. Comments on this clonotype: Its antigen remains unknown. One junction end does not reproduce the germline sequence, and a read error may be involved.

Study-wide results and caveats: The study found more naive CD4+ cells and higher diversity in long-lived than aged donors.

Sample-barcoded 5' priming and a J-beta primer mix drove a second PCR of roughly 7 to 11 cycles. Unique molecular identifiers of 12 random nucleotides labeled each cDNA. Using its own MiXCR run on the 5' RACE reads, TCRdb lists one record per CDR3 protein. This table holds fewer than 700,000 distinct CDR3 sequences, around 50% found once. The V call is TRBV9, the J call TRBJ2-7; D possibly corresponds to TRBD2 (6 bases). The end of the DNA is better explained by TRBJ2-5, so the J call may be wrong. This TCR was sampled from a man at least 80 years old in good health. The sample taken for sequencing was blood. CDR3 region: CAGSVSGPTGETQYF. CDR3 in DNA: TGTGCCGGCAGCGTAAGCGGGCCCACCGGCGAGACCCAGTACTTC.